This T cell receptor beta chain appears in the sequencing data of a study of shared clonotypes between healthy human individuals (TCRdb year 2020). In the study overall: Two women and three men aged 18 to 49 years were included in the cohort. For each donor, CD4 naive and CD4 memory were each run on three plates, CD8 naive on two plates, and CD8 memory on one plate. To estimate repertoire size and how much clonotypes are shared between individuals, the study performed deep sequencing of blood TCR repertoires from 4 to 6 healthy adults. To increase sequencing depth and limit assay-specific biases, TCR repertoire library preparation and sequencing were carried out by different laboratories using diverse techniques. Each donor's leukapheresis produced roughly between roughly 0.94 and 9.5 billion PBMCs. Broader findings and caveats from the paper: The small number of donors limited the genetic and exposure-history diversity represented. Rarefaction of sorted-subset datasets indicated incomplete sequencing despite the large sequencing depth. Higher generation probabilities were observed for clonotypes shared by all four sorted-subset donors than for non-shared clonotypes. Pairwise subsampling led to the expectation that sequencing depth would affect the degree of clonotype sharing among donors. Larger estimated clonotype richness was generally found for naive subsets than for memory subsets. About 5% of naive CD4, 3.5% of naive CD8, around 2.3% of memory CD4, and about 0.4% of memory CD8 clonotypes were shared across several donors. Sampling was limited to blood, and TCR repertoires in tissue likely differ from TCR repertoires in blood.

The donors were healthy, HIV-negative adults with no recently reported acute infections or vaccinations. All donors were Caucasian adults living in Nashville, Tennessee, USA. CD4+ T cells were enriched by magnetic negative selection; naive cells were then positively selected on CD45RA, and the negative fraction formed the memory subset. Blood was collected by leukapheresis, and PBMCs were isolated by Ficoll-Histopaque density gradient centrifugation and then cryopreserved in liquid nitrogen vapor phase. Purity and quantity of every magnetically sorted T cell population were checked by analytical flow cytometry. Genomic DNA was isolated from each sorted fraction and quantified by UV absorbance on a Nanodrop 2000c. TCR CDR3 regions were amplified from genomic DNA by multiplex PCR using the deep immunoSEQ assay. Extracted genomic DNA from each cell subset was spread evenly across all wells of several immunoSEQ 96-well plates, with each plate serving as a replicate. Each replicate PCR for sorted subsets received around 200 ng genomic DNA, equal to about 30,000 T cell genomes. Purified libraries were quantified with a Qubit 3.0 fluorometer, sized on a Bioanalyzer 2100, and re-quantified with the KAPA Library Quantification kit. Every immunoSEQ 96-well plate was sequenced on a dedicated single-read 150-cycle Illumina NextSeq 550 flow cell. The authors' pipeline ran thus. Because the immunoSEQ output included only junctional sequences and no quality scores, the filtering could not be the same as the filtering used for full-length reads. To assign V/J genes and CDR3, sequences were annotated against IMGT germline references using PyIR, a Python wrapper for IgBLAST v1.9. Reads were filtered out if the reads had weak V/J assignments (E-value above 1e-6), no CDR3, stop codons, out-of-frame junctions, or ambiguous translated residues. V3J clonotypes were defined by identical inferred V gene, J gene, and CDR3 amino acid sequence. Percentage overlap between repertoires was computed as shared unique clonotypes divided by the size of the smaller repertoire. Three approaches were used to assess repertoire richness: RTK rarefaction, the Chao1 estimator, and Recon v2.1 estimates of unobserved clonotypes. OLGA was used to compute generation probabilities for all TCRbeta clonotypes that the gDNA method yielded from a handful of donors. TCRdb obtained this table from immuneACCESS and retained in-frame rearrangements with V and J assigned. These tables miss some clones; where compared with another copy, unresolved V genes account for less than half of the shortfall, and the remainder is unexplained. The V and J calls and clone size are taken from that table; D and trimming were inferred from the DNA. This sample gives about 1.1 million clones in total; about 80% of them show up just once. 0.4% to 0.55% of the sample goes to the ten largest clones.

Points on this clone: It lacks a known antigen. No quality values exist for individual bases; no much larger clone is one base distant.

The cysteine opens and the phenylalanine closes a CDR3 of 17 amino acids. Of the read, only the CDR3 DNA is kept; its 51 bases are in frame from base 1. V ends up 5 bases short and J 4 bases short, with an unmatched junction base count of 14. CDR1 and CDR2 are drawn from the germline V gene (reference sequence): SEHNR, FQNEAQ. The clonotype comes from a young man in good health. Some clones in this sample may be carry-over from other donors' samples. This chain joins TRBV7-9 to TRBJ2-3, and 8 junctional nucleotides match TRBD2. Material for sequencing was memory CD4+ T cells from PBMCs. This specimen's cell subset or site label, per the study, means: CD45RA-negative fraction. In nucleotides, the sequence is TGTGCCAGCAGCGCAGACTTTCGGCGGGGGGACCCAGATACGCAGTATTTT. The resulting protein is CASSADFRRGDPDTQYF. Full variable domain (CDR3 extended with the reference TRBV7-9 and TRBJ2-3 proteins): DTGVSQNPRHKITKRGQNVTFRCDPISEHNRLYWYRQTLGQGPEFLTYFQNEAQLEKSRLLSDRFSAERPKGSFSTLEIQRTEQGDSAMYLCASSADFRRGDPDTQYFGPGTRLTVL.